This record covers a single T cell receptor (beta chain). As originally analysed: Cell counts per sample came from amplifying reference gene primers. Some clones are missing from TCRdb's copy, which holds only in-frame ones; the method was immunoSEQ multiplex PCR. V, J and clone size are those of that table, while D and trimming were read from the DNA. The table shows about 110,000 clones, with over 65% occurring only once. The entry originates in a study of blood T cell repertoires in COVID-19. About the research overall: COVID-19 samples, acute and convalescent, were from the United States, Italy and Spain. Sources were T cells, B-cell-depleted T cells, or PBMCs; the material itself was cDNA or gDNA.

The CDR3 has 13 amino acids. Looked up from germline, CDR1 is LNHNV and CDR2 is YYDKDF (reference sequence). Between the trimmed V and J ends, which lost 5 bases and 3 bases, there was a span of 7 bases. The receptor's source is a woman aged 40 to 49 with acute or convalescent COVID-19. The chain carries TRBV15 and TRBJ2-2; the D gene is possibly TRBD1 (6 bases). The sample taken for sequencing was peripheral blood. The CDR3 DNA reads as TGTGCCACCAGCGGACAGTACACCGGGGAGCTGTTTTTT. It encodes CATSGQYTGELFF.